What follows are 22 T cell receptor beta chains derived from one specimen sequenced in a study of T cells in tuberculosis (dated by TCRdb to the late 2010s). Interpreted using the paper, the time point label stands for: new active TB diagnosis, blood taken before or within 7 days of starting treatment. The library was built by means of the immunoSEQ multiplex PCR assay. TCRdb carries this immuneACCESS record with in-frame sequences only. Its versions omit some clonotypes, under half of them owing to an unresolved V gene in the studies checked, with the rest unexplained. Across this sample there are about 38,000 clones, with approximately 94% seen only once. The ten largest make up about 4.5% of the sample. The sample consisted of PBMCs, taken at tuberculosis diagnosis. The receptor set was obtained from an adult with tuberculosis.

The V and J genes are TRBV30 and TRBJ1-4, with D maybe TRBD1 (5 bases). Trimming cost V 5 bases and J 7 bases, with 20 bases left between them. Germline V gives CDR1 GTSNPN, CDR2 SVGIG (reference sequence). The CDR3 consists of 15 residues. DNA of the CDR3: TGTGCCTGGGTGACCGGGGGAAGAGCTGGTGAAAAACTGTTTTTT. Translating gives CAWVTGGRAGEKLFF.

The J gene is TRBJ1-6, the V gene TRBV19; 8 bases line up with TRBD1. V shed 4 bases, J shed 13 bases, and the junction held 9 bases outside the gene matches. The germline V gene encodes CDR1 LNHDA and CDR2 SQIVND (reference sequence). The CDR3 spans 14 residues. The CDR3 is CASSSGQGGSPLHF. The CDR3 DNA follows: TGTGCCAGTAGTAGCGGACAGGGAGGGTCGCCCCTCCACTTT.

This chain uses TRBV7-2 with TRBJ2-5, with TRBD1 matching 7 bases. The germline V gene has CDR1 SGHTA and CDR2 FQGNSA. CDR3 size: 13 residues. With 2 bases clipped from V and 4 bases from J, the junction kept 1 base outside the gene matches. CDR3 residues: CASSLHRGETQYF. For the CDR3, the DNA is TGTGCCAGCAGCTTACACAGGGGAGAGACCCAGTACTTC.

The chain joins TRBV5-5 to TRBJ2-7; 9 positions agree with TRBD1. CDR3 size: 16 residues. The ends lost 6 bases at V and 4 bases at J; junction bases unmatched: 14. Germline V lookup: CDR1 SGHKS, CDR2 YYEKEE (reference sequence). This CDR3 is CASILTQGAAPYEQYF. In nucleotides, the CDR3 is TGTGCCAGCATCCTCACACAGGGGGCAGCCCCTTACGAGCAGTACTTC.

This rearrangement joins TRBV29-1 to TRBJ2-7; D may be TRBD1 (6 bases). The germline V and J ends were trimmed by 5 bases and 1 base, with 15 bases remaining between them. The germline V gene has CDR1 SQVTM and CDR2 ANQGSEA. The CDR3 has 14 residues. CDR3 amino acids: CSVLKFGQSYEQYF. DNA for the CDR3: TGCAGCGTTTTAAAGTTCGGACAGTCCTACGAGCAGTACTTC.

V and J are TRBV9 and TRBJ2-7; D is perhaps TRBD1 (6 bases). This CDR3 has 15 amino acids. Germline CDR1 is SGDLS and CDR2 is YYNGEE. V lost 2 bases and J lost 1, with 13 bases in between. The DNA of the CDR3 is TGTGCCAGCAGCGTCAGACAGGCTGCTTCCTACGAGCAGTACTTC. Its protein is CASSVRQAASYEQYF. Based on the CDR3 plus reference TRBV9 and TRBJ2-7, the full variable domain is DSGVTQTPKHLITATGQRVTLRCSPRSGDLSVYWYQQSLDQGLQFLIQYYNGEERAKGNILERFSAQQFPDLHSELNLSSLELGDSALYFCASSVRQAASYEQYFGPGTRLTVT.

This chain connects TRBV9 to TRBJ1-2; 7 bases map to TRBD1. Per the germline V gene, CDR1 is SGDLS and CDR2 is YYNGEE. V dropped 3 bases and J dropped 5; count of bases not matched to a gene: 19. The CDR3 totals 18 residues. Here the CDR3 DNA reads TGTGCCAGCAGCGCCGGGGGACAGAGAAATTTGAAGACGTATGGCTACACCTTC. This encodes CASSAGGQRNLKTYGYTF.

The chain combines TRBV4-1 with TRBJ2-1; D is possibly TRBD1 (6 bases). This CDR3 region has 15 residues. CDR1 is MGHRA, CDR2 YSYEKL, per germline. V was shortened by 1 base and J by 8 bases, with 15 bases between the two germline ends. CDR3 sequence reads: CASSQGLDSPYEQFF. DNA of the CDR3: TGCGCCAGCAGCCAAGGTCTGGACAGCCCCTATGAGCAGTTCTTC.

Written as DNA, the CDR3 is TGTGCCTGGGGGGCGACGGGGACAGGGAAACCCGGGGAGCTGTTTTTT. It encodes CAWGATGTGKPGELFF. This chain uses TRBV30 with TRBJ2-2; 9 nucleotides agree with TRBD1. J was trimmed by 6 bases and V by 5 bases; bases with no gene match: 13. The germline CDR1 and CDR2 sequences are GTSNPN and SVGIG (reference sequence). The CDR3 is 16 amino acids. Based on the CDR3 plus reference TRBV30 and TRBJ2-2, the full variable domain is SQTIHQWPATLVQPVGSPLSLECTVEGTSNPNLYWYRQAAGRGLQLLFYSVGIGQISSEVPQNLSASRPQDRQFILSSKKLLLSDSGFYLCAWGATGTGKPGELFFGEGSRLTVL.

V is TRBV30 and J is TRBJ1-1; D might be TRBD1 (6 bases). Germline CDR1 reads GTSNPN; CDR2 reads SVGIG (reference sequence). The CDR3 has 15 residues. V lost 7 bases and J lost 10, with 28 bases in between. The CDR3 region has the DNA TGTGCCTTCACGGGACATTGGGGGCGAAAGTTTGGAGCTTTCTTT. This encodes CAFTGHWGRKFGAFF.

The J gene is TRBJ1-1, the V gene TRBV19; D possibly corresponds to TRBD1 (5 bases). The CDR3 is 14 amino acids. V shed 4 bases and J shed 1 base, with 10 bases lying between them. CDR1 and CDR2 (germline): LNHDA, SQIVND (reference sequence). CDR3 in DNA: TGTGCCAGTAGTACTAAGACAGCGAACACTGAAGCTTTCTTT. Translating it yields CASSTKTANTEAFF.

The V gene is TRBV6-1, the J gene TRBJ2-7; a weak D match, TRBD1 (6 bases). The CDR3 runs 13 residues. Germline loops: CDR1 MNHNS, CDR2 SASEGT. Trimming removed 11 bases at V and 4 bases at J, with 18 bases between. The CDR3 loop reads CASRMGAPYEQYF. The CDR3 DNA reads as TGTGCCTCTAGGATGGGGGCTCCTTACGAGCAGTACTTC.

The V and J genes are TRBV11-2 and TRBJ1-6; 8 nucleotides line up with TRBD1. Germline V gene data show CDR1 as SGHAT and CDR2 as FQNNGV. This CDR3 region has 15 residues. V lost 5 bases to trimming and J lost 9 bases; unmatched junction nucleotides: 9. CDR3 sequence (DNA): TGTGCCAGCAGCCCTAGGACAGGGATAAGTTCACCCCTCCACTTT. It codes for CASSPRTGISSPLHF.

The CDR3 sequence: CASSPFGLAGTYEQYF. The CDR3 coding sequence is TGCGCCAGCAGCCCCTTTGGACTAGCGGGGACCTACGAGCAGTACTTC. V usage is TRBV5-1 and J usage is TRBJ2-7, with TRBD2 matching over 12 bases. With V trimmed by 4 bases and J by 2 bases, 7 bases remained unmatched. In germline, CDR1 is SGHRS, CDR2 YFSETQ. The CDR3 loop spans 16 amino acids.

The chain joins TRBV4-1 to TRBJ1-5, with 8 positions matching TRBD1. Germline V gene data show CDR1 as MGHRA and CDR2 as YSYEKL. The CDR3 sequence is 15 residues long. With 5 bases clipped from V and 4 bases from J, the junction kept 7 bases outside the gene matches. The CDR3 nucleotides read TGCGCCAGCAGCGGAGACAGGGGAGGGAATCAGCCCCAGCATTTT. Amino acids: CASSGDRGGNQPQHF.

This chain links TRBV27 with TRBJ2-1; the match to TRBD2 covers 14 bases. From germline, CDR1 is MNHEY and CDR2 SMNVEV (reference sequence). The CDR3 has 20 amino acids. The V segment lost 3 bases and the J segment 4 bases; nucleotides outside the gene matches: 14. The CDR3: CASSFPPGTSGGFLYNEQFF. CDR3 sequence (DNA): TGTGCCAGCAGTTTTCCTCCCGGGACTAGCGGGGGTTTTCTTTACAATGAGCAGTTCTTC.

The J gene is TRBJ2-1, the V gene TRBV27; D unclear. This CDR3 is built from 13 residues. Per the germline V gene, CDR1 is MNHEY and CDR2 is SMNVEV (reference sequence). Trimming took 2 bases from V and 6 from J, leaving 8 bases between them. CDR3: CASSLTWSNEQFF. The CDR3 DNA is TGTGCCAGCAGTTTAACTTGGTCCAATGAGCAGTTCTTC.

V and J are TRBV29-1 and TRBJ2-1; D is perhaps TRBD2 (7 bases). The CDR3 runs to 14 residues. V was trimmed by 5 bases and J by 4 bases, leaving 15 bases between them. The germline V gene has CDR1 SQVTM and CDR2 ANQGSEA. This CDR3 reads CSVRGGASYNEQFF. The CDR3 coding sequence is TGCAGCGTTAGGGGGGGGGCTAGTTACAATGAGCAGTTCTTC.

The CDR3 loop reads CASSIETGTSYNEQFF. The CDR3 nucleotides read TGTGCCAGCAGCATTGAGACAGGGACTTCCTACAATGAGCAGTTCTTC. V usage is TRBV5-6 and J usage is TRBJ2-1; D might be TRBD1 (7 bases). V dropped 4 bases and J dropped 1 base, with 15 bases sitting between them. The CDR3 runs to 16 residues. Per germline, CDR1 SGHDT and CDR2 YYEEEE.

This clone was counted once. This chain links TRBV9 with TRBJ2-1, with TRBD1 matching 7 bases. V gave up 4 bases and J gave up 9 bases; unmatched junction bases: 10. Germline assignment: CDR1 SGDLS and CDR2 YYNGEE. There are 14 residues in the CDR3. CDR3 DNA sequence: TGTGCCAGCAGCCCCCGGACAGGAAGGGGTGAGCAGTTCTTC. Translating gives CASSPRTGRGEQFF.

The chain carries TRBV9 and TRBJ1-2; no clear D. Germline V gives CDR1 SGDLS, CDR2 YYNGEE. V gave up 1 base and J gave up 7 bases, with 20 bases separating them. This CDR3 has 16 residues. The CDR3 DNA reads as TGTGCCAGCAGCGTACAGAGTCAACCCACCTCTAGTGGCTACACCTTC. Amino acid sequence: CASSVQSQPTSSGYTF.

The chain carries TRBV5-1 and TRBJ1-1, with unresolved D. The CDR3 consists of 14 residues. CDR1 is SGHRS and CDR2 is YFSETQ in the germline V gene. Trimming took 3 bases from V and 7 from J, leaving 16 bases between them. The CDR3 sequence: CASSSQVGTSEAFF. In nucleotides, the CDR3 is TGCGCCAGCAGCTCCCAGGTCGGTACAAGTGAAGCTTTCTTT.